Listed below are T cell receptor beta chains from one sample, sequenced in a study of neurological immune-mediated disorders. MiXCR was run by TCRdb on the 5' RACE reads, yielding one entry per CDR3 protein. The table has approximately 85,000 distinct CDR3 sequences, about 13% seen once; the top ten hold 5%. Sequenced input: PBMCs. All receptors come from a female donor with HTLV-1-associated myelopathy (HAM/TSP). The conserved cysteine and the conserved F or W are not part of the CDR3 here. The order of the fields is J gene, V gene, CDR3 protein.

J: TRBJ2-1; V: TRBV5-1; CDR3: ASCPGGGHYNEQF
J: TRBJ2-6; V: TRBV6-1; CDR3: ASSLSTGGDFGANVLT
J: TRBJ2-2; V: TRBV19; CDR3: ASSILDKTTGELF
J: TRBJ1-1; V: TRBV11-2; CDR3: ASSLGLAVMNTEAF
J: TRBJ2-1; V: TRBV11-1; CDR3: ASSPTRVNEQF
J: TRBJ2-1; V: TRBV5-1; CDR3: ASSAQGPENEQF
J: TRBJ2-2; V: TRBV28; CDR3: ASSPGHLRSGELF
J: TRBJ1-1; V: TRBV3-1; CDR3: ASSQDSSFMNTEAF
J: TRBJ2-2; V: TRBV7-3; CDR3: ASSSQGGWAGELF
J: TRBJ1-6; V: TRBV28; CDR3: ASSPTRDMSPLH
J: TRBJ2-3; V: TRBV7-2; CDR3: ASSPKTSREPDTQY
J: TRBJ1-5; V: TRBV7-9; CDR3: ASSLVGNSNQPQH
J: TRBJ2-7; V: TRBV2; CDR3: ASSDRVEQY
J: TRBJ2-7; V: TRBV20-1; CDR3: SRLSGTGNGEQY
J: TRBJ2-3; V: TRBV20-1; CDR3: SAASVGGTPSTDTQY
J: TRBJ1-1; V: TRBV9; CDR3: ASSVEYRFTEAF
J: TRBJ2-7; V: TRBV27; CDR3: ASSKGTREQY
J: TRBJ2-2; V: TRBV5-6; CDR3: ASSALENTGELF
J: TRBJ2-1; V: TRBV20-1; CDR3: SAPGLSLHNEQF
J: TRBJ2-3; V: TRBV7-6; CDR3: ASSPKTSGEGTDTQY
J: TRBJ1-6; V: TRBV28; CDR3: ASSLMDRGRNSPLH
J: TRBJ1-5; V: TRBV12-3/TRBV12-4; CDR3: ASSPFKGANQPQH
J: TRBJ1-2; V: TRBV5-1; CDR3: ASSLVGQENGYT
J: TRBJ2-1; V: TRBV10-1; CDR3: ASSELNNEQF
J: TRBJ2-1; V: TRBV5-6; CDR3: ASSFLGLEQF
J: TRBJ2-1; V: TRBV27; CDR3: ASSLRGSSYNEQF
J: TRBJ2-3; V: TRBV7-9; CDR3: ASSLSRSMDTQY
J: TRBJ1-1; V: TRBV10-3; CDR3: AARAMNTEAF